This entry lists 21 T cell receptor beta chains sequenced from one sample in a study of identical twins. TCRdb passed the 5' RACE reads through MiXCR, listing each CDR3 protein once. The sample shows under 900,000 distinct CDR3 sequences, roughly 12% of them seen only once. This sample also belongs to another study, concerning yellow fever vaccine responses in identical twins.

Sequences were obtained from PBMCs. The source is a woman between 18 and 29 years old in good health.

The chain carries TRBV19 and TRBJ2-1; either TRBD1 or TRBD2 may fit D (5 bases each). The CDR3 is made up of 15 amino acids. The V gene lost 6 bases and the J gene lost 9 bases, with 21 bases spanning the gap. Per germline, CDR1 LNHDA and CDR2 SQIVND (reference sequence). The CDR3 sequence is CASSSGRDVGSEQFF. In DNA form, the CDR3 reads TGTGCCAGTAGCTCGGGACGGGACGTTGGGAGTGAGCAGTTCTTC.

This clonotype appeared a few times. The chain recombines TRBV19 with TRBJ2-1; 8 positions match TRBD2. This CDR3 comprises 15 residues. Germline CDR1 reads LNHDA; CDR2 reads SQIVND (reference sequence). The trim removed 1 base at V and 9 bases at J, leaving 8 bases unmatched. The CDR3 DNA sequence: TGTGCCAGTAGTATAGCGGGGGGGCCCCTGGCTGAGCAGTTCTTC. As protein: CASSIAGGPLAEQFF.

The chain combines TRBV6-2 or TRBV6-3 with TRBJ1-1, with D hard to call. Trimming cost V 4 bases and J 3 bases, with 15 bases left between them. CDR3 length: 15 residues. Germline CDR1 reads MNHEY; CDR2 reads SVGEGT. As DNA, the CDR3 is TGTGCCAGCAGTTTGGGCTATTTCCTCGACACTGAAGCTTTCTTT. Protein sequence: CASSLGYFLDTEAFF.

The chain joins TRBV5-1 to TRBJ2-3; D call uncertain. The V end was cut by 4 bases, the J end by 2 bases, with 17 bases between. The V gene's germline CDR1 is SGHRS and CDR2 YFSETQ. This CDR3 spans 16 amino acids. In DNA, the CDR3 is TGCGCCAGCAGCCCCACGGGCCTCTCGAACACAGATACGCAGTATTTT. This gives the protein CASSPTGLSNTDTQYF.

This clonotype was detected a few times. This chain uses TRBV3-1 with TRBJ2-7, with D maybe TRBD2 (6 bases). Per germline, CDR1 LGHDT and CDR2 YNNKEL (reference sequence). This CDR3 has 15 residues. The V end lost 2 bases, the J end lost 4 bases, and 15 bases lay between the germline ends. CDR3 coding DNA: TGTGCCAGCAGCCAAACGGGGGTCCCCAGATACGAGCAGTACGTC. Its protein product is CASSQTGVPRYEQYV.

The chain uses TRBV2 and TRBJ2-1; TRBD1 agrees at 7 bases. Trimming took 8 bases from V and 1 from J; bases not matched to a gene: 5. Germline lookup yields CDR1 SNHLY and CDR2 FYNNEI. The CDR3 contains 14 residues. The CDR3 sequence is CASEDRASYNEQFF. The CDR3, as DNA: TGTGCCAGCGAAGACAGGGCTTCCTACAATGAGCAGTTCTTC.

The chain combines TRBV7-9 with TRBJ2-7; no clear D. Trimming removed 5 bases from V and 3 bases from J, with 17 bases in between. Germline assignment: CDR1 SEHNR and CDR2 FQNEAQ (reference sequence). The CDR3 has 15 amino acids. In DNA form, the CDR3 reads TGTGCCAGCAGCCCCCCCGCCAGGCGGTTCTACGAGCAGTACTTC. Amino acid sequence: CASSPPARRFYEQYF.

CDR3 sequence reads: CASSAEGGSVRTDTQYF. The CDR3 DNA reads TGTGCCAGCAGTGCCGAGGGGGGGAGTGTCCGCACAGATACGCAGTATTTT. V gene TRBV2 combines with J gene TRBJ2-3; tentatively, D is TRBD2 (7 bases). Germline loops: CDR1 SNHLY, CDR2 FYNNEI. Trimming took 4 bases from V and 1 from J, leaving 18 bases between them. There are 17 residues in the CDR3.

This clonotype was seen more than once but under ten times. The rearrangement uses TRBV28 and TRBJ2-1, with D possibly being TRBD2 (6 bases). Trimming removed 2 bases at V and 6 bases at J, with 11 bases between. The CDR3 sequence is 14 residues long. Germline assignment: CDR1 MDHEN and CDR2 SYDVKM. The CDR3, as DNA: TGTGCCAGCAGTTTAGGGCTAGCGTTCAATGAGCAGTTCTTC. Translating it yields CASSLGLAFNEQFF.

This clonotype was seen only a few times. The gene calls are TRBV20-1 and TRBJ2-1, with 8 bases identical to TRBD2. The CDR3 runs to 16 residues. Germline V CDR1 and CDR2: DFQATT, SNEGSKA (reference sequence). J gave up 1 base and V 6 bases, and 11 bases lay outside the gene matches. CDR3 nucleotides: TGCAGTGCGAGTGGGAGCGGGAGTTTATCCTACAATGAGCAGTTCTTC. Encoded protein: CSASGSGSLSYNEQFF.

This clonotype was found a few times. The chain couples TRBV9 to TRBJ1-1; D call uncertain. CDR1 and CDR2 (germline): SGDLS, YYNGEE. The ends were cut back, 0 bases at V and 0 bases at J, with 6 bases in the middle. The CDR3 length is 14 residues. The CDR3 is CASSVANLNTEAFF. The DNA for the CDR3 is TGTGCCAGCAGCGTAGCCAACTTGAACACTGAAGCTTTCTTT.

This clonotype occurred many times. This chain joins TRBV3-1 and TRBJ1-4; perhaps TRBD1 as D (6 bases). V lost 4 bases to trimming and J lost 7 bases, with 16 bases between them. The germline gives CDR1 LGHDT, CDR2 YNNKEL (reference sequence). This CDR3 is built from 15 residues. CDR3 amino acids: CASSPGGQSGEKLFF. CDR3 DNA sequence: TGTGCCAGCAGCCCCGGAGGACAGTCGGGTGAAAAACTGTTTTTT.

This clonotype was seen at least ten times. The chain carries TRBV12-3 or TRBV12-4 and TRBJ2-3, with unresolved D. Trimming removed 3 bases from V and 10 bases from J, with 8 bases in between. CDR3 length: 11 residues. For the CDR3, the DNA is TGTGCCAGCAGTTTTATGTATCCGCAGTATTTT. The encoded protein is CASSFMYPQYF.

There are a few counts of this clonotype. The genes are TRBV7-9 and TRBJ1-1; D is unclear. The CDR3 has 12 residues. Trimming took off 8 bases at V and 1 base at J, with 8 bases between the two ends. Germline lookup yields CDR1 SEHNR and CDR2 FQNEAQ (reference sequence). The chain's CDR3 is CASVRENTEAFF. CDR3 in DNA: TGTGCCAGCGTAAGGGAGAACACTGAAGCTTTCTTT.

Ten or more counts support this clonotype. The chain recombines TRBV5-1 with TRBJ2-7; perhaps TRBD1 as D (5 bases). The CDR3 extends over 14 amino acids. Trimming took 0 bases from V and 3 from J, leaving 10 bases between them. The germline V gene has CDR1 SGHRS and CDR2 YFSETQ. The CDR3 DNA sequence: TGCGCCAGCAGCTTGGGGCAGGGCAACTACGAGCAGTACTTC. Protein: CASSLGQGNYEQYF.

This chain uses TRBV7-2 with TRBJ2-1; TRBD2 agrees at 10 bases. J was trimmed by 6 bases and V by 1 base; bases with no gene match: 3. Germline CDR1 is SGHTA and CDR2 is FQGNSA. The CDR3 extends over 15 amino acids. The CDR3 coding sequence is TGTGCCAGCAGCTTAGGAGGGACTAGCGCCAATGAGCAGTTCTTC. The encoded protein is CASSLGGTSANEQFF.

V gene TRBV5-4 combines with J gene TRBJ2-7, with TRBD2 matching 9 bases. The CDR3 spans 15 residues. The V segment lost 4 bases and the J segment 3 bases; nucleotides outside the gene matches: 8. Germline values: CDR1 SGHNT, CDR2 YYREEE (reference sequence). The CDR3 spells CASSHSGSPNYEQYF. CDR3 nucleotides: TGTGCCAGCAGCCATAGCGGGAGCCCAAACTACGAGCAGTACTTC.

This clonotype was seen repeatedly, ten times or more. This chain links TRBV29-1 with TRBJ2-1; 7 nucleotides match TRBD1. With 6 bases clipped from V and 8 bases from J, the junction kept 13 bases outside the gene matches. Germline lookup yields CDR1 SQVTM and CDR2 ANQGSEA. This CDR3 comprises 14 residues. The CDR3 loop is CSVMTGLVRDEQFF. The DNA for the CDR3 is TGCAGCGTGATGACAGGGCTCGTTCGAGATGAGCAGTTCTTC.

This clonotype has a handful of counts. This chain connects TRBV3-1 to TRBJ1-1; TRBD1 agrees at 7 bases. Germline CDR1 and CDR2: LGHDT and YNNKEL (reference sequence). The ends lost 0 bases at V and 9 bases at J; junction bases unmatched: 4. The CDR3 loop spans 13 amino acids. This chain's CDR3 is CASSQDPGQKAFF. The CDR3 nucleotides are TGTGCCAGCAGCCAAGATCCGGGACAGAAAGCTTTCTTT.

This clonotype was seen only a few times. This chain joins TRBV5-1 and TRBJ2-1, with D maybe TRBD2 (6 bases). V gave up 4 bases and J gave up 6 bases, with 14 bases separating them. CDR1 is SGHRS, CDR2 YFSETQ, per germline. CDR3 length: 14 amino acids. CDR3 sequence (DNA): TGCGCCAGCAGCCGCGACTCTAGCGTCAATGAGCAGTTCTTC. Protein: CASSRDSSVNEQFF.

The gene calls are TRBV20-1 and TRBJ1-1; D is unclear. The germline V gene encodes CDR1 DFQATT and CDR2 SNEGSKA (reference sequence). This CDR3 spans 12 amino acids. The V and J ends lost 8 bases and 1 base respectively, with 11 bases between them. Here the CDR3 reads CSPVTGNTEAFF. The CDR3 nucleotides are TGCAGTCCCGTGACGGGGAACACTGAAGCTTTCTTT.